This T cell receptor beta chain derives from a study of T cell repertoires in cytomegalovirus infection. Germline CDR1 is DFQATT and CDR2 is SNEGSKA (reference sequence). This CDR3 is built from 13 residues. The junction had 9 bases not matched to a gene; V was cut back by 3 bases and J by 7 bases. TCRdb processed the reads anew with MiXCR; each CDR3 protein has one entry. The profile shows about 150,000 distinct CDR3 sequences, roughly 18% of them singletons. The J gene is TRBJ2-7, the V gene TRBV20-1, with 7 bases fitting TRBD2. The clonotype originates from a human donor in good health (CMV status not recorded). Some clones in this sample may be carry-over from other donors' samples. The sequenced sample consisted of CD8+ T cells from PBMCs. Here the CDR3 DNA reads TGCAGTGCTAGGCATCCTAGCGGCCTGGAGCAGTACTTC. Translated: CSARHPSGLEQYF.